The clone carrying this T cell receptor (beta chain) was seen a handful of times. These data originate in a study of human T cells and chemical hapten exposure. Specified time point: patch test 2, 6 weeks after DPC sensitization. The treatment here: therapeutic diphenylcyclopropenone sensitization with weekly scalp DPC. The library gave individual cDNA molecules unique molecular identifiers. Each CDR3 protein gets one entry after TCRdb re-called the RACE reads with MiXCR. The table lists about 96,000 distinct CDR3 sequences, 9.3% of them singletons. This receptor was taken from a woman in her forties with alopecia areata. Some clones in this sample may be carry-over from other donors' samples. The sample in question was whole blood, obtained in connection with sensitization to the hapten diphenylcyclopropenone (DPC).

The CDR3 region is CASSYLMGQEAFF. CDR3 nucleotides: TGTGCCAGCAGTTACCTAATGGGACAGGAAGCTTTCTTT. The chain recombines TRBV6-2 or TRBV6-3 with TRBJ1-1, with 7 bases that match TRBD1. J lost 8 bases, V lost 2 bases, and 5 bases had no gene match. Germline CDR1 and CDR2: MNHEY and SVGEGT. The length of the CDR3 is 13 residues.